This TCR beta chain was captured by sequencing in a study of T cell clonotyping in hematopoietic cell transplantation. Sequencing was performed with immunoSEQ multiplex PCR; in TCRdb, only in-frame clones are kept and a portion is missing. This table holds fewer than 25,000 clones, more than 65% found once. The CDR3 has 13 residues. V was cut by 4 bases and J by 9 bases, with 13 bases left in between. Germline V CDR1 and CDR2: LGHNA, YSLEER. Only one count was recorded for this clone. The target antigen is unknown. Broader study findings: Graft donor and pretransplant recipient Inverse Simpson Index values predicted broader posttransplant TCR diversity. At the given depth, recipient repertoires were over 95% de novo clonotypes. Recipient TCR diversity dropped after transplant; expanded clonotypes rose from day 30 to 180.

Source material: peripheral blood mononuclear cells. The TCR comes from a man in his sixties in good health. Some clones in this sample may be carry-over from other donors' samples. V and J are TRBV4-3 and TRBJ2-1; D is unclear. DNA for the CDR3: TGCGCCAGCAGCCGCACAGTTTCCGGTGAGCAGTTCTTC. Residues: CASSRTVSGEQFF.